This TCR beta chain was recovered during a study of beta chain features in type 1 diabetes. TCRB transcripts that were expressed got sequenced, as all of the isolated RNA had been reverse transcribed. For naive, central memory and regulatory T cell samples, reads averaged roughly 3.5 million. The data were produced by immunoSEQ multiplex PCR, yet TCRdb's version contains in-frame clones alone and is incomplete. This sample has about 340,000 clones, with about a tenth found just once. The CDR3 is 15 amino acids. V was cut by 4 bases and J by 8 bases, with 16 bases left in between. Germline lookup yields CDR1 SGHNT and CDR2 YYREEE (reference sequence). Findings and caveats of the study: Researchers report that Type 1 diabetes patients had moderately but significantly shorter TCRB CDR3s across all four CD4+ subsets.

This clone was recorded at least ten times. Its antigen is not identified. The source material was central memory CD4+ T cells from blood. The sequence was obtained from a young man with type 1 diabetes. The rearrangement uses TRBV5-4 and TRBJ1-6; D gene ambiguous. The CDR3 DNA reads as TGTGCCAGCAGCCCCCTTCCCACCGGGGATTCACCCCTCCACTTT. Protein sequence: CASSPLPTGDSPLHF.